In this sample, the clone carrying this T cell receptor (beta chain) turned up many times. This specimen belongs to a study of T cells in Graves' hyperthyroidism and ophthalmopathy. The V end was cut by 0 bases, the J end by 5 bases, with 11 bases between. This CDR3 spans 14 amino acids. Germline V lookup: CDR1 SGHAT, CDR2 FQNNGV. There were TCR beta CDR3 regions amplified from RNA transcripts. The TCR CDR3 first-round RT-PCR relied on the HTBI primer set. TCRdb itself ran the multiplex PCR reads through MiXCR, one entry per CDR3 protein. In the table there are fewer than 500,000 distinct CDR3 sequences, around 15% of which are singletons.

V gene TRBV11-2 combines with J gene TRBJ2-7; the D gene could be TRBD1 or TRBD2 (5 bases each). This TCR was recovered from a man younger than 35 with Graves' ophthalmopathy. Sequencing was done on a sample of blood. The CDR3 nucleotides read TGTGCCAGCAGCTTAGATGGCAGGGACGACGAGCAGTACTTC. Translated, it gives CASSLDGRDDEQYF. The full variable domain, with the rest looked up from reference TRBV11-2 and TRBJ2-7, is EAGVAQSPRYKIIEKRQSVAFWCNPISGHATLYWYQQILGQGPKLLIQFQNNGVVDDSQLPKDRFSAERLKGVDSTLKIQPAKLEDSAVYLCASSLDGRDDEQYFGPGTRLTVT.